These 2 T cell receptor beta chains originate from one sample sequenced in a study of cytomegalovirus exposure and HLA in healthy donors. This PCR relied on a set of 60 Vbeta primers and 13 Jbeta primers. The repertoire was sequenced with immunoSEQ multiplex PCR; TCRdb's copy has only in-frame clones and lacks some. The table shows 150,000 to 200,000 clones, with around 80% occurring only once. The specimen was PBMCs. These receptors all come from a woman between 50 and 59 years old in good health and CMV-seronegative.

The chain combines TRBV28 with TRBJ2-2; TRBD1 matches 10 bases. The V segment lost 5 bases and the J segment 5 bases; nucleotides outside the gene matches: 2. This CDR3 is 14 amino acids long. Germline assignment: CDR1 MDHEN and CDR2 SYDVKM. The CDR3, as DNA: TGTGCCAGCAGTGGACAGGGGGTTACCGGGGAGCTGTTTTTT. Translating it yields CASSGQGVTGELFF.

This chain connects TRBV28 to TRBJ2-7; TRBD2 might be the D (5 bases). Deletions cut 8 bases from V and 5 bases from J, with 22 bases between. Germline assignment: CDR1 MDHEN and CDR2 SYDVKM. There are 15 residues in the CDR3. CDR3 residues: CASGRLRDRVNEQYF. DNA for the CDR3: TGTGCCAGCGGTCGTTTGAGGGATCGGGTTAACGAGCAGTACTTC.